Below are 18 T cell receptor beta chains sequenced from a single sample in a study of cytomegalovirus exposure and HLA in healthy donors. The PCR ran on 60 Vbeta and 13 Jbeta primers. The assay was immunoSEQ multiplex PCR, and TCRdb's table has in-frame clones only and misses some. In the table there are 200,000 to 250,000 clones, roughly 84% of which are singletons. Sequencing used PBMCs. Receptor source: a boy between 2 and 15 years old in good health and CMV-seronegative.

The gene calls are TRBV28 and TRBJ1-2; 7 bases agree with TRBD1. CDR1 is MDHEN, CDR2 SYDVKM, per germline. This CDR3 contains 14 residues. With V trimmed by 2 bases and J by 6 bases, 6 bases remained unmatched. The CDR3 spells CASSLRSGGNGYTF. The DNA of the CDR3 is TGTGCCAGCAGTTTAAGGTCAGGGGGGAATGGCTACACCTTC.

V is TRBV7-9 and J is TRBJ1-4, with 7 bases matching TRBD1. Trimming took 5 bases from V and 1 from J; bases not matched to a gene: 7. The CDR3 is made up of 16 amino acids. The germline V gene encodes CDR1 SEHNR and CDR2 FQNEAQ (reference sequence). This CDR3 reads CASSRDRAETNEKLFF. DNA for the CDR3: TGTGCCAGCAGCCGAGACAGGGCGGAAACTAATGAAAAACTGTTTTTT.

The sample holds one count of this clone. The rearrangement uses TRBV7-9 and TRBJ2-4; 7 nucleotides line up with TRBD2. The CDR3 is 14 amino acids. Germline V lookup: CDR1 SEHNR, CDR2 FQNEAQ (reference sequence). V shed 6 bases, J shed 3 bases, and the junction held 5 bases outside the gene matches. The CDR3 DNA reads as TGTGCCAGCAGTCCTGGGGGGGTCAAAAACATTCAGTACTTC. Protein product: CASSPGGVKNIQYF.

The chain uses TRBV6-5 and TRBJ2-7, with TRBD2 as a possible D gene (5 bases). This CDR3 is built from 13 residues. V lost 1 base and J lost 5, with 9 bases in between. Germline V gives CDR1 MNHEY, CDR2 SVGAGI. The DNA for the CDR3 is TGTGCCAGCAGTTACTTGAGGGCTCACGAGCAGTACTTC. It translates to CASSYLRAHEQYF.

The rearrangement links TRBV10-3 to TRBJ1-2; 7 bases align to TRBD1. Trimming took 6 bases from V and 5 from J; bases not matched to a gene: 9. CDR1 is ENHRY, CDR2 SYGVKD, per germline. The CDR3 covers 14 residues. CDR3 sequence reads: CAISDPAGGYGYTF. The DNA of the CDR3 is TGTGCCATCAGCGATCCCGCAGGGGGTTATGGCTACACCTTC.

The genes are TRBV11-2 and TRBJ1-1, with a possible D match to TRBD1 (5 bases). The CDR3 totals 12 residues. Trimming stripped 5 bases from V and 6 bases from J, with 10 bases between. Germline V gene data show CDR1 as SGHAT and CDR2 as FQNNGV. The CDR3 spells CASSPGLPEAFF. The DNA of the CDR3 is TGTGCCAGCAGCCCGGGACTGCCTGAAGCTTTCTTT.

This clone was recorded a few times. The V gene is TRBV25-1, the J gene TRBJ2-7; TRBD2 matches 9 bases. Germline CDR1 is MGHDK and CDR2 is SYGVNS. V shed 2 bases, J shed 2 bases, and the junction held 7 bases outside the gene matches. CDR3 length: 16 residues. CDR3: CASSENLAGVTYEQYF. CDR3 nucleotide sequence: TGTGCCAGCAGTGAAAACTTAGCGGGAGTAACCTACGAGCAGTACTTC.

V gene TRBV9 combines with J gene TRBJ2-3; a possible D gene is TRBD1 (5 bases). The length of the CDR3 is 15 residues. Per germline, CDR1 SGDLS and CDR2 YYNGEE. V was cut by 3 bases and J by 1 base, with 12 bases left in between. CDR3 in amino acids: CASSALIGGTDTQYF. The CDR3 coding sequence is TGTGCCAGCAGCGCCCTGATAGGGGGCACAGATACGCAGTATTTT.

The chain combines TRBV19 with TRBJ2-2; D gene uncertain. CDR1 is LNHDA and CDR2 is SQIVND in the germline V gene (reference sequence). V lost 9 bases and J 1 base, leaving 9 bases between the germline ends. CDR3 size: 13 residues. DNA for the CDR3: TGTGCCAGCACCGCGGAGAACACCGGGGAGCTGTTTTTT. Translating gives CASTAENTGELFF.

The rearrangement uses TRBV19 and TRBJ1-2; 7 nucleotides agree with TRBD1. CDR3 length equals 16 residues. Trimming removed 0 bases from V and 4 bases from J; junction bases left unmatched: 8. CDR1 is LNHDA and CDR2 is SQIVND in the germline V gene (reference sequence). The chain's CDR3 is CASSIDQGDVFYGYTF. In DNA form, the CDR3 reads TGTGCCAGTAGTATAGATCAGGGGGACGTCTTCTATGGCTACACCTTC. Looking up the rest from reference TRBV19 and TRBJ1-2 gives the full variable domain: DGGITQSPKYLFRKEGQNVTLSCEQNLNHDAMYWYRQDPGQGLRLIYYSQIVNDFQKGDIAEGYSVSREKKESFPLTVTSAQKNPTAFYLCASSIDQGDVFYGYTFGSGTRLTVV.

As DNA, the CDR3 is TGCGCCAGCAGTGAGCCGGGACTAGCCCCCAATGAGCAGTTCTTC. Translation: CASSEPGLAPNEQFF. This chain links TRBV10-1 with TRBJ2-1; 9 bases are shared with TRBD2. From germline, CDR1 is WNHNN and CDR2 SYGVQD (reference sequence). V shed 2 bases and J 6 bases; nucleotides not matched to a gene: 5. CDR3 size: 15 residues.

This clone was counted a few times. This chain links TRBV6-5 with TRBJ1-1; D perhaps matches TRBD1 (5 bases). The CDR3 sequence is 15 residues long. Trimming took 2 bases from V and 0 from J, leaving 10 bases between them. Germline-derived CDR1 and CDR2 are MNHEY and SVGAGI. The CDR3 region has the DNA TGTGCCAGCAGTTACGCCATGGGGCTGAACACTGAAGCTTTCTTT. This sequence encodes CASSYAMGLNTEAFF.

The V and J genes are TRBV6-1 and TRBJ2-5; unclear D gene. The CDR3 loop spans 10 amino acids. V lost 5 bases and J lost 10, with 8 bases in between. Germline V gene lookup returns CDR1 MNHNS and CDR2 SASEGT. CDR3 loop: CASSTTSQYF. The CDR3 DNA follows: TGTGCCAGCAGTACCACGAGCCAGTACTTC.

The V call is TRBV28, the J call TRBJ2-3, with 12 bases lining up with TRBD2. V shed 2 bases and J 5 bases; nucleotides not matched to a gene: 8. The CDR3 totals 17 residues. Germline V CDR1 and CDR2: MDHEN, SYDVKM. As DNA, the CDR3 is TGTGCCAGCAGTTTAGGACGACTAGCGGGAGAGAGAGATACGCAGTATTTT. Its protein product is CASSLGRLAGERDTQYF.

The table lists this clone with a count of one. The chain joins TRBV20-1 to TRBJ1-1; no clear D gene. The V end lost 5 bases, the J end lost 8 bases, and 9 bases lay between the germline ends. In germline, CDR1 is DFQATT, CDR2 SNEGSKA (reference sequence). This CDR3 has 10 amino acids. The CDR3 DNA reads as TGCAGTGCTTCCACGGGGGAAGCTTTCTTT. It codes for CSASTGEAFF.

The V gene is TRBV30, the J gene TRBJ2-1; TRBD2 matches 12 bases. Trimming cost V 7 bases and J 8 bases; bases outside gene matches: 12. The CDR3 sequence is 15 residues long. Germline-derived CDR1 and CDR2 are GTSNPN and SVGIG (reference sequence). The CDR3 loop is CAFDSSGGAGDEQFF. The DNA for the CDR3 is TGTGCCTTCGATTCTAGCGGGGGGGCGGGGGATGAGCAGTTCTTC. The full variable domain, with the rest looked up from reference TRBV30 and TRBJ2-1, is SQTIHQWPATLVQPVGSPLSLECTVEGTSNPNLYWYRQAAGRGLQLLFYSVGIGQISSEVPQNLSASRPQDRQFILSSKKLLLSDSGFYLCAFDSSGGAGDEQFFGPGTRLTVL.

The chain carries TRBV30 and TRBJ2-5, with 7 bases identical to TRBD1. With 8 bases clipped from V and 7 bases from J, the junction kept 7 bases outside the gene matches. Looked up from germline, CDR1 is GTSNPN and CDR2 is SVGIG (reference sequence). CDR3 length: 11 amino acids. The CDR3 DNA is TGTGCCGGGGACAGAGAGGGGACCCAGTACTTC. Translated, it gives CAGDREGTQYF.

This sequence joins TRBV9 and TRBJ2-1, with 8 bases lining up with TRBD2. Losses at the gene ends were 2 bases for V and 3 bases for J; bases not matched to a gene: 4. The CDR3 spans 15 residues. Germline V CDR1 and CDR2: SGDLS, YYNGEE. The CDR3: CASSVSSGLYNEQFF. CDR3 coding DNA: TGTGCCAGCAGCGTCTCTAGCGGGCTCTACAATGAGCAGTTCTTC. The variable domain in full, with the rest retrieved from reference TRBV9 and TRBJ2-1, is DSGVTQTPKHLITATGQRVTLRCSPRSGDLSVYWYQQSLDQGLQFLIQYYNGEERAKGNILERFSAQQFPDLHSELNLSSLELGDSALYFCASSVSSGLYNEQFFGPGTRLTVL.